This TCR beta chain was documented in a study of OX40 agonist ivuxolimab in advanced cancers. The repertoire was sequenced with immunoSEQ multiplex PCR; TCRdb's copy has only in-frame clones and lacks some. The table lists about 60,000 clones, 84% of them singletons, with almost 0.65% in the top ten. V was clipped by 4 bases and J by 5 bases, with 18 bases between them. Germline assignment: CDR1 LGHNA and CDR2 YSLEER. This CDR3 has 16 amino acids. The sample was CD4+ or CD8+ T cells sorted from blood, taken in a trial of the OX40 agonist ivuxolimab. The TCR sequence derives from an adult with an advanced solid tumor such as melanoma, head and neck, liver or kidney cancer. The rearrangement links TRBV4-3 to TRBJ2-4; D may be TRBD1 or TRBD2 (5 bases each). The CDR3 DNA reads as TGCGCCAGCAGCCCCTACCGGGACGGAGTAGAAAACATTCAGTACTTC. Encoded protein: CASSPYRDGVENIQYF.